In this sample, the clone carrying this T cell receptor beta chain turned up a few times. Antigen specificity is unknown. Genes and germline come from the mouse. The read terminates 4 residues ahead of where the CDR3 ends, so the germline J gene completes it. The data stem from a study of CD8+ T cells in alopecia areata. The wider study: Graft recipients were roughly 7-11-week-old female C3H/HeJ mice, and donor skin originated from roughly 6-13-month-old C3H/HeJ mice with spontaneous alopecia.

CDR3 size: 14 residues. Per germline, CDR1 FNHDT and CDR2 SITEND (reference sequence). V dropped 5 bases and J dropped 0; count of bases not matched to a gene: 1. Extraction of RNA preceded its reverse transcription into cDNA, which served as the sequencing template. Profiled with immunoSEQ multiplex PCR; TCRdb holds only in-frame clones, not every one. This set yields over 100,000 clones and no singletons; the top ten hold 15% to 20%. Study conclusions and caveats: Tissue-resident alphabeta T cells belonging to normal skin likewise get sequenced within scalp specimens. Lesional scalp exceeded normal scalp in clonality, especially in alopecia totalis/universalis.

This TCR derives from a C3H/HeJ mouse with alopecia areata. The mouse strain carries the MHC haplotype H2-k. The sample taken for sequencing was lesional skin. The V call is TRBV19, the J call TRBJ1-1; 10 nucleotides agree with TRBD1. CDR3 DNA (partial): TGTGCCAGCAGAGGACAGGGGGCAAACACA. Protein product: CASRGQGANT. The entire CDR3 protein is CASRGQGANTEVFF.